These 28 T cell receptor beta chains came from one sample sequenced in a study of blood T cell repertoires in COVID-19. This table comes from immunoSEQ multiplex PCR, and its TCRdb copy is limited to in-frame clones, with some not included. The sample has about 23,000 clones, 88% seen once. Input material: peripheral blood. The source is a man between 65 and 79 years old in a cohort sampled during active COVID-19.

The CDR3 nucleotides read TGCGCCAGCAGCTTGACCGGGACAGGTTACAATGAGCAGTTCTTC. It is translated as CASSLTGTGYNEQFF. The gene calls are TRBV5-1 and TRBJ2-1; 8 nucleotides align to TRBD1. Germline values: CDR1 SGHRS, CDR2 YFSETQ. This CDR3 comprises 15 residues. The ends lost 1 base at V and 4 bases at J; junction bases unmatched: 4.

The rearrangement uses TRBV11-3 and TRBJ2-7; 7 bases map to TRBD2. The CDR3 has 13 amino acids. V lost 4 bases to trimming and J lost 3 bases; unmatched junction nucleotides: 3. Germline assignment: CDR1 SGHNT and CDR2 YENEEA. CDR3 nucleotides: TGTGCCAGCAGCTCTAGCGGCTTCTACGAGCAGTACTTC. This encodes CASSSSGFYEQYF. The full variable domain, its missing parts supplied by reference TRBV11-3 and TRBJ2-7, is EAGVVQSPRYKIIEKKQPVAFWCNPISGHNTLYWYLQNLGQGPELLIRYENEEAVDDSQLPKDRFSAERLKGVDSTLKIQPAELGDSAVYLCASSSSGFYEQYFGPGTRLTVT.

V gene TRBV19 combines with J gene TRBJ2-1; 8 nucleotides align to TRBD2. The CDR3 loop spans 14 amino acids. Per the germline V gene, CDR1 is LNHDA and CDR2 is SQIVND (reference sequence). The trim removed 0 bases at V and 9 bases at J, leaving 4 bases unmatched. The CDR3 here is CASSIDRGGGEQFF. In nucleotides, the CDR3 is TGTGCCAGTAGTATAGACCGGGGGGGTGGTGAGCAGTTCTTC.

In this sample, this clone turned up once. The chain uses TRBV9 and TRBJ1-4, with D possibly TRBD1 on 6 matching bases. The germline V and J ends were trimmed by 1 base and 5 bases, with 12 bases remaining between them. CDR3 size: 15 residues. CDR1 and CDR2 from the germline V gene are SGDLS and YYNGEE. This CDR3 reads CASSVRGGLNEKLFF. Written as DNA, the CDR3 is TGTGCCAGCAGCGTAAGGGGGGGCCTCAATGAAAAACTGTTTTTT.

The V and J genes are TRBV6-5 and TRBJ1-5, with TRBD1 as a possible D gene (5 bases). There are 15 residues in the CDR3. The germline CDR1 and CDR2 sequences are MNHEY and SVGAGI. Trimming removed 6 bases from V and 0 bases from J, with 12 bases in between. CDR3: CASSRGHPSNQPQHF. The CDR3 nucleotides read TGTGCCAGCAGCCGTGGACACCCTAGCAATCAGCCCCAGCATTTT.

V gene TRBV2 combines with J gene TRBJ2-1; no clear D. Between the trimmed V and J ends, which lost 8 bases and 1 base, there was a span of 9 bases. CDR1 and CDR2 (germline): SNHLY, FYNNEI. CDR3 length equals 13 residues. The CDR3 DNA follows: TGTGCCAGCGGCAGAATTTCCTACAATGAGCAGTTCTTC. Translating gives CASGRISYNEQFF.

Here the CDR3 DNA reads TGTGCCAGCAGTGAAGCCACCCAGGGGCCCTATGGCTACACCTTC. Translating gives CASSEATQGPYGYTF. V and J are TRBV6-1 and TRBJ1-2; tentatively, D is TRBD1 (6 bases). Per the germline V gene, CDR1 is MNHNS and CDR2 is SASEGT. V lost 0 bases and J 4 bases, leaving 12 bases between the germline ends. The CDR3 has 15 amino acids.

The chain recombines TRBV5-3 with TRBJ2-1; no definite D call. TRBV5-3 is recorded as an ORF, its role being uncertain. Trimming shortened V by 4 bases and J by 4 bases, and 18 bases separated the two germline ends. The CDR3 runs 16 residues. This CDR3 reads CARSQLDLGWYNEQFF. The CDR3 region has the DNA TGTGCCAGAAGCCAGCTCGACTTAGGATGGTACAATGAGCAGTTCTTC.

The V and J genes are TRBV7-2 and TRBJ2-5; D perhaps matches TRBD1 (6 bases). This CDR3 contains 15 residues. Germline V gene data show CDR1 as SGHTA and CDR2 as FQGNSA. V dropped 5 bases and J dropped 3 bases, with 16 bases sitting between them. The CDR3 loop reads CASSSQGTSEETQYF. The DNA of the CDR3 is TGTGCCAGCAGCAGTCAGGGGACCTCTGAAGAGACCCAGTACTTC.

This chain uses TRBV10-3 with TRBJ1-2; D gene uncertain. V lost 4 bases to trimming and J lost 4 bases, with 13 bases between them. The germline CDR1 and CDR2 sequences are ENHRY and SYGVKD. The CDR3 spans 14 residues. Here the CDR3 reads CAISAGRLSYGYTF. As DNA, the CDR3 is TGTGCCATCAGTGCCGGCCGACTATCCTATGGCTACACCTTC.

The V call is TRBV28, the J call TRBJ2-3, with 11 bases matching TRBD1. The V and J ends lost 5 bases and 6 bases, in that order; junction bases with no gene match: 7. From germline, CDR1 is MDHEN and CDR2 SYDVKM. CDR3 length: 15 amino acids. The CDR3 reads CASSLRDRGRDTQYF. The CDR3 region has the DNA TGTGCCAGCAGTCTCCGGGACAGGGGGAGGGATACGCAGTATTTT.

The rearrangement uses TRBV28 and TRBJ2-7, with TRBD1 identical over 10 bases. This CDR3 comprises 15 residues. The V gene's germline CDR1 is MDHEN and CDR2 SYDVKM. The J segment lost 2 bases and the V segment lost 6 bases, leaving 7 bases of the junction unmatched. Here the CDR3 DNA reads TGTGCCAGCAGCCGAACTGGGACAGGGGCCTACGAGCAGTACTTC. It specifies CASSRTGTGAYEQYF.

The chain recombines TRBV7-2 with TRBJ2-7; possibly TRBD2 for D (6 bases). Trimming cost V 3 bases and J 6 bases, with 9 bases left between them. There are 12 residues in the CDR3. Germline V lookup: CDR1 SGHTA, CDR2 FQGNSA. CDR3 sequence reads: CASSFGTVEQYF. Written as DNA, the CDR3 is TGTGCCAGCAGCTTTGGGACTGTCGAGCAGTACTTC.

V gene TRBV3-1 (or the pseudogene TRBV3-2) combines with J gene TRBJ1-2, with TRBD1 matching 12 bases. CDR1 and CDR2 from the germline V gene are LGHDT and YNNKEL (reference sequence). Unmatched junction bases numbered 4, after V lost 4 bases and J lost 4 bases. The CDR3 runs to 15 residues. The DNA of the CDR3 is TGTGCCAGCAGCCTCGGGACAGGGGGCGCCTATGGCTACACCTTC. Its protein is CASSLGTGGAYGYTF.

The CDR3 reads CATSDDRSLETQYF. DNA for the CDR3: TGTGCCACCAGTGATGACAGGTCCTTAGAGACCCAGTACTTC. The gene calls are TRBV24-1 and TRBJ2-5; tentative D call: TRBD1 (6 bases). The CDR3 loop spans 14 amino acids. Germline V gene sequence: CDR1 KGHDR, CDR2 SFDVKD. V was cut by 3 bases and J by 4 bases, with 11 bases left in between.

This chain joins TRBV19 and TRBJ2-5; D not certain. Per the germline V gene, CDR1 is LNHDA and CDR2 is SQIVND (reference sequence). This CDR3 has 15 amino acids. V was shortened by 1 base and J by 5 bases, with 14 bases between the two germline ends. CDR3 protein: CASSIVASDMETQYF. For the CDR3, the DNA is TGTGCCAGTAGTATAGTCGCCAGTGACATGGAGACCCAGTACTTC.

The V call is TRBV18, the J call TRBJ1-1; D ambiguous. The CDR3 is 14 amino acids. Germline assignment: CDR1 KGHSH and CDR2 LQKENI. V lost 5 bases and J 1 base, leaving 11 bases between the germline ends. The DNA of the CDR3 is TGTGCCAGCTCATCACGTACTTCGAACACTGAAGCTTTCTTT. Encoded protein: CASSSRTSNTEAFF. Full variable domain (remainder filled in from reference TRBV18 and TRBJ1-1): NAGVMQNPRHLVRRRGQEARLRCSPMKGHSHVYWYRQLPEEGLKFMVYLQKENIIDESGMPKERFSAEFPKEGPSILRIQQVVRGDSAAYFCASSSRTSNTEAFFGQGTRLTVV.

This chain uses TRBV27 with TRBJ2-7; 8 bases line up with TRBD2. Germline lookup yields CDR1 MNHEY and CDR2 SMNVEV (reference sequence). The length of the CDR3 is 15 residues. V dropped 5 bases and J dropped 3; count of bases not matched to a gene: 9. CDR3 DNA: TGTGCCAGCAGTCCCGGGACTAGTAGAGTCTACGAGCAGTACTTC. Translated, it gives CASSPGTSRVYEQYF.

Notes on this clone: One end of the junction is discordant with germline, which a read error may explain. The chain combines TRBV19 with TRBJ1-3, with 8 nucleotides matching TRBD1. CDR1 is LNHDA and CDR2 is SQIVND in the germline V gene (reference sequence). The CDR3 extends over 14 amino acids. CDR3 DNA sequence: TGTGCCAGTAGTACTCCCTTCCAGGGGGCCACCGTATATTTT. Translated: CASSTPFQGATVYF.

The rearrangement uses TRBV29-1 and TRBJ2-1; 9 nucleotides line up with TRBD2. The J segment lost 10 bases and the V segment lost 6 bases, leaving 16 bases of the junction unmatched. The germline gives CDR1 SQVTM, CDR2 ANQGSEA. The CDR3 spans 15 residues. The CDR3 DNA follows: TGCAGCGTCCCGAACCCTTCTAGCGGGAAAGGGGAGCAGTTCTTC. This translates into CSVPNPSSGKGEQFF.

CDR3 nucleotides: TGTGCCACCAGCGTTAGGGACAGGGTCCAGAATGAGCAGTTCTTC. It codes for CATSVRDRVQNEQFF. The rearrangement links TRBV15 to TRBJ2-1; 9 bases are shared with TRBD1. The V gene's germline CDR1 is LNHNV and CDR2 YYDKDF (reference sequence). V lost 5 bases and J lost 7; bases outside the gene matches: 9. The CDR3 runs 15 residues.

The rearrangement uses TRBV27 and TRBJ1-2; possible D gene TRBD1, 6 bases. Germline V lookup: CDR1 MNHEY, CDR2 SMNVEV (reference sequence). V gave up 2 bases and J gave up 4 bases, with 11 bases separating them. The CDR3 totals 14 residues. The CDR3 is CASSLHRAGYGYTF. DNA for the CDR3: TGTGCCAGCAGTTTACACAGGGCGGGCTATGGCTACACCTTC.

The V gene is TRBV6-5, the J gene TRBJ1-2; the D is unclear. This CDR3 comprises 14 residues. Germline-derived CDR1 and CDR2 are MNHEY and SVGAGI. V shed 7 bases and J shed 0 bases, with 12 bases lying between them. The CDR3 loop reads CASTERNTNYGYTF. The DNA of the CDR3 is TGTGCCAGCACCGAGAGGAATACTAACTATGGCTACACCTTC.

The chain is built from TRBV6-6 and TRBJ1-5; D gene ambiguous. The ends were cut back, 2 bases at V and 0 bases at J, with 5 bases in the middle. This CDR3 has 14 amino acids. CDR1 and CDR2 from the germline V gene are MNHNY and SVGAGI (reference sequence). DNA for the CDR3: TGTGCCAGCAGTTACGGAGTTAGCAATCAGCCCCAGCATTTT. Its translation is CASSYGVSNQPQHF.

The chain employs TRBV7-9 and TRBJ1-3, with D possibly matching TRBD1 (5 bases). The V gene's germline CDR1 is SEHNR and CDR2 FQNEAQ (reference sequence). This CDR3 is built from 13 residues. Trimming cost V 11 bases and J 2 bases, with 13 bases left between them. This CDR3 is CALGGTPGNTIYF. The CDR3 DNA follows: TGTGCCCTCGGTGGGACTCCTGGAAACACCATATATTTT.

The V gene is TRBV18, the J gene TRBJ1-5; the D is unclear. CDR1 and CDR2 from the germline V gene are KGHSH and LQKENI. This CDR3 region has 14 residues. The V and J ends lost 2 bases and 5 bases respectively, with 10 bases between them. CDR3 sequence (DNA): TGTGCCAGCTCACCAGACACACGATATCAGCCCCAGCATTTT. It encodes CASSPDTRYQPQHF.

V gene TRBV27 combines with J gene TRBJ2-7; TRBD2 might be the D (7 bases). The CDR3 contains 14 residues. Per germline, CDR1 MNHEY and CDR2 SMNVEV (reference sequence). V was clipped by 5 bases and J by 2 bases, with 13 bases between them. In nucleotides, the CDR3 is TGTGCCAGCAGTACCCGAGGGGGGGCCTACGAGCAGTACTTC. It codes for CASSTRGGAYEQYF.

The chain combines TRBV29-1 with TRBJ1-5; TRBD1 agrees at 12 bases. Looked up from germline, CDR1 is SQVTM and CDR2 is ANQGSEA. CDR3 length equals 19 residues. V was clipped by 0 bases and J by 2 bases; unmatched bases: 11. CDR3 DNA sequence: TGCAGCGTTGAAGATCGGGGGCGGGACAGGGGGCCTCGCAATCAGCCCCAGCATTTT. Translation gives CSVEDRGRDRGPRNQPQHF.